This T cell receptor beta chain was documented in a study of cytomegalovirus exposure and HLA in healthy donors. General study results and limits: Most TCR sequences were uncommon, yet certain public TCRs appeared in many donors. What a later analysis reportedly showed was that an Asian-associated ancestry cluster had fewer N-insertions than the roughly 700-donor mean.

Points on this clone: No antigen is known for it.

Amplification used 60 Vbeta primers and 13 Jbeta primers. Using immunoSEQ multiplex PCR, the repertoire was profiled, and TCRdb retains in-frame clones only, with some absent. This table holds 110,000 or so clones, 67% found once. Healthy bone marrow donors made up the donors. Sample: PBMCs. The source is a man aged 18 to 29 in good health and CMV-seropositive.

In DNA form, the CDR3 reads TGTGCCAGCAGTTTTCGGTGGTACAATGAGCAGTTCTTC. This encodes CASSFRWYNEQFF. This chain links TRBV27 with TRBJ2-1; D is unresolved. The V and J ends lost 3 bases and 4 bases respectively, with 7 bases between them. This CDR3 spans 13 amino acids. Germline CDR1 MNHEY, CDR2 SMNVEV (reference sequence).